The clone carrying this T cell receptor beta chain turned up a few times. Antigen unknown. The CDR3 loop spans 16 amino acids. The germline V gene encodes CDR1 MDHEN and CDR2 SYDVKM. J gave up 5 bases and V 0 bases, and 2 bases lay outside the gene matches. Attachment of unique molecular identifiers to individual cDNA molecules was performed. TCRdb reanalysed the 5' RACE reads using MiXCR and keeps one entry per CDR3 protein. The sample contains fewer than 65,000 distinct CDR3 sequences, more than 5.5% of which appear only once. The data stem from a study of early T cells in non-severe SARS-CoV-2 infection. Background on the study: From unsorted whole blood, bulk RNA was sequenced, and the chains remained unpaired. Study-wide results and limits: Matches to VDJdb favored anti-spike CD8 responses and missed private and CD4 specificities.

This chain connects TRBV28 to TRBJ1-5, with 12 bases lining up with TRBD1. This specimen consisted of whole blood, obtained at baseline. The clonotype was recovered from an adult who was a healthcare worker with PCR-confirmed SARS-CoV-2 infection or an uninfected control (not recorded which). CDR3 amino acids: CASSLWGTGGDQPQHF. The DNA for the CDR3 is TGTGCCAGCAGTTTATGGGGGACAGGGGGCGATCAGCCCCAGCATTTT.